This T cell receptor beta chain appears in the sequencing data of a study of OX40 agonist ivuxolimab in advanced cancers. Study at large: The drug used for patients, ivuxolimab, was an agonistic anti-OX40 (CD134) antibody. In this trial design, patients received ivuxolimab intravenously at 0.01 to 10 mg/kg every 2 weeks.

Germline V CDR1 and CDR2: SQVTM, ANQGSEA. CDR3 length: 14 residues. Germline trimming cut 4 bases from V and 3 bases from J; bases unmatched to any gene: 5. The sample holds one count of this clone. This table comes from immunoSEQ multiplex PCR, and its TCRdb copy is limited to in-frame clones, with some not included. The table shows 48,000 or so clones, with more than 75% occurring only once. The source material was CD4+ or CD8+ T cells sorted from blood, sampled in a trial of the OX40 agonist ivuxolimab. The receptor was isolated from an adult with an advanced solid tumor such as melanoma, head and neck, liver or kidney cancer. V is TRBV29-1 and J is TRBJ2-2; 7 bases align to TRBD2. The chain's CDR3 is CSVVREPDTGELFF. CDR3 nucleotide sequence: TGCAGCGTTGTGCGGGAGCCAGACACCGGGGAGCTGTTTTTT.